This TCR beta chain was sequenced during a study of blood T cell repertoires in COVID-19. Study-level information: From the United States, Italy and Spain came samples of acute and convalescent COVID-19. From T cells, B-cell-depleted T cells, or PBMCs came the material, which was cDNA or gDNA.

In the study's own analysis: Reference gene primers were amplified, and this amplification served to estimate nucleated cell counts. Profiled with immunoSEQ multiplex PCR; TCRdb holds only in-frame clones, not every one. The V and J calls and clone size were taken over from that table, and D and trimming were inferred from the DNA. This table holds 140,000 or so clones, around 84% found once. The CDR3 is made up of 12 amino acids. The V gene's germline CDR1 is LNHDA and CDR2 SQIVND (reference sequence). Trimming took 5 bases from V and 6 from J, leaving 8 bases between them. The chain carries TRBV19 and TRBJ2-1; D remains unclear. The receptor was isolated from a human donor in a cohort sampled during active COVID-19. The specimen sequenced was peripheral blood. The CDR3 coding sequence is TGTGCCAGTAGTCAGTTCAGCAATGAGCAGTTCTTC. Translation: CASSQFSNEQFF.